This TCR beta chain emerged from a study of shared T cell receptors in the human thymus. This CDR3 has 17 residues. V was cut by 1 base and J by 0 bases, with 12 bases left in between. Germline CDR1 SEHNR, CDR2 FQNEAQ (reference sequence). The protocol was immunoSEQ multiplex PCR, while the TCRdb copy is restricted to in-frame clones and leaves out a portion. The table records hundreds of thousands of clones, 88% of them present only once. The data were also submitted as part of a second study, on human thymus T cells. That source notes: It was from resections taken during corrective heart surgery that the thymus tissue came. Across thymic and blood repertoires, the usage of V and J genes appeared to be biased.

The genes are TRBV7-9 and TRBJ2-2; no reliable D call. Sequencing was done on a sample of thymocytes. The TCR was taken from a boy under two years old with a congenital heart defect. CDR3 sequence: CASSLVSGDTNTGELFF. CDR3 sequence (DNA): TGTGCCAGCAGCTTAGTGTCAGGCGATACGAACACCGGGGAGCTGTTTTTT. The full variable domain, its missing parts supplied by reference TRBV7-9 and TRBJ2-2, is DTGVSQNPRHKITKRGQNVTFRCDPISEHNRLYWYRQTLGQGPEFLTYFQNEAQLEKSRLLSDRFSAERPKGSFSTLEIQRTEQGDSAMYLCASSLVSGDTNTGELFFGEGSRLTVL.